A selection of T cell receptor beta chains follows, all from one sample in a study of shared clonotypes between healthy human individuals. Using immunoSEQ multiplex PCR, the repertoire was profiled, and TCRdb retains in-frame clones only, with some absent. This table has hundreds of thousands of clones, about 96% appearing once. The sequencing sample was made of naive CD8+ T cells sorted from blood. These TCRs come from a woman in her thirties in good health. Each CDR3 is given with its conserved first and last residue. The order of the fields is J gene, D gene, V gene, clone size, CDR3 protein, CDR3 DNA. A D gene is named only where the DNA matches it firmly. Expanded clones get a size class; other rows say once, few or many, or leave the size out.

TRBJ1-5 | . | TRBV27 | . | CASSTGPQPQHF | TGTGCCAGCAGTACGGGGCCCCAGCCCCAGCATTTT
TRBJ2-1 | . | TRBV7-9 | . | CASSFSGNEQFF | TGTGCCAGCAGCTTCTCAGGGAATGAGCAGTTCTTC
TRBJ2-7 | . | TRBV2 | . | CASSEAPASSYEQYF | TGTGCCAGCAGTGAAGCCCCCGCAAGCTCCTACGAGCAGTACTTC
TRBJ2-7 | TRBD1 | TRBV27 | . | CASKPGQGLNEQYF | TGTGCCAGCAAACCGGGACAGGGGCTTAACGAGCAGTACTTC
TRBJ2-2 | . | TRBV6-5 | . | CASSYFAPLQGELFF | TGTGCCAGCAGTTACTTCGCCCCCCTCCAGGGGGAGCTGTTTTTT
TRBJ2-1 | . | TRBV14 | . | CASSQYSDQFF | TGTGCCAGCAGCCAATATAGCGACCAGTTCTTC
TRBJ1-2 | . | TRBV4-1 | . | CASSPSGFTPSGYTF | TGCGCCAGCAGCCCTAGTGGGTTCACCCCTTCCGGCTACACCTTC
TRBJ2-7 | . | TRBV10-2 | . | CASSESRRAAELTYEQYF | TGCGCCAGCAGTGAGTCTCGAAGGGCAGCCGAACTCACCTACGAGCAGTACTTC
TRBJ2-7 | TRBD1 | TRBV29-1 | . | CSVRTGNNYEQYF | TGCAGCGTCCGGACAGGGAATAACTACGAGCAGTACTTC
TRBJ1-5 | TRBD1 | TRBV28 | . | CASSSLGQGGNQPQHF | TGTGCCAGCAGTTCGTTGGGACAGGGAGGGAATCAGCCCCAGCATTTT
TRBJ1-2 | . | TRBV27 | few | CASSTGSSGYTF | TGTGCCAGCAGTACAGGGTCCTCGGGCTACACCTTC
TRBJ1-5 | . | TRBV6-1 | once | CASSDPDRGNQPQHF | TGTGCCAGCAGTGATCCCGACAGAGGCAATCAGCCCCAGCATTTT
TRBJ2-1 | . | TRBV28 | . | CASSFRPDGEQFF | TGTGCCAGCAGTTTCCGTCCAGACGGCGAGCAGTTCTTC
TRBJ2-7 | . | TRBV7-2 | . | CASSQTPGPTYEQYF | TGTGCCAGCAGCCAAACCCCGGGACCCACCTACGAGCAGTACTTC
TRBJ2-1 | TRBD1 | TRBV29-1 | . | CSVEDVGDRESYNEQFF | TGCAGCGTTGAAGACGTCGGGGACAGGGAATCCTACAATGAGCAGTTCTTC
TRBJ1-2 | TRBD1 | TRBV5-6 | . | CASRRGADRFPGYTF | TGTGCCAGCAGAAGAGGGGCGGACAGGTTCCCTGGCTACACCTTC